This TCR beta chain was documented in a study of CD8 T cells in ankylosing spondylitis. The authors made TCR beta libraries by quantitative 5'-RACE with molecular barcodes. TCRdb re-analysed the 5' RACE reads in MiXCR, keeping a single row per CDR3 protein. Among under 55,000 distinct CDR3 sequences listed, approximately 8% were seen once. Many counts were recorded for this clonotype. Its matching antigen is unknown. Study observations and caveats: From matched ankylosing spondylitis synovial fluid, disease-linked clones were reportedly recovered at significantly enriched levels. Seemingly distinctive of ankylosing spondylitis blood was a TCR beta motif formed by eight highly homologous variants. Earlier authors reported some of these motif variants in reactive arthritis synovial fluid and blood.

The V end was cut by 3 bases, the J end by 1 base, with 9 bases between. The germline gives CDR1 SGHTA, CDR2 FQGTGA. This CDR3 is built from 14 residues. The TCR originated in a female donor with ankylosing spondylitis or in good health (not recorded which). The V and J genes are TRBV7-3 and TRBJ1-1, with D perhaps TRBD1 (5 bases). The specimen sequenced was blood, either unsorted or a sorted T cell fraction (not recorded which). This chain's CDR3 is CASSFGHSNTEAFF. In nucleotides, the CDR3 is TGTGCCAGCAGCTTTGGACACTCGAACACTGAAGCTTTCTTT.